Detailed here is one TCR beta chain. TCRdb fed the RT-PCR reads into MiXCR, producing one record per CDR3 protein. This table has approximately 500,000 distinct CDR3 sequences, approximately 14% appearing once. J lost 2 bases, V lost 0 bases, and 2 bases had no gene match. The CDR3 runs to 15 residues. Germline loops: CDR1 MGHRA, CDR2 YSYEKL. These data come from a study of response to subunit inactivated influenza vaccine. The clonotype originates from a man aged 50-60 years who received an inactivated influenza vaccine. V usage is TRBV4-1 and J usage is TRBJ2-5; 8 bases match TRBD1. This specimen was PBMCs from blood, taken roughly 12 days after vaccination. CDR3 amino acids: CASSQDGTGQETQYF. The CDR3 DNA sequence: TGCGCCAGCAGCCAAGATGGGACAGGACAAGAGACCCAGTACTTC.